Shown below are 26 T cell receptor beta chains from a single sample sequenced in a study of blood T cell repertoires in COVID-19. Libraries were prepared by immunoSEQ multiplex PCR; TCRdb keeps only in-frame clonotypes and omits some of them. Counted here are about 160,000 clones, more than 75% occurring once; the ten biggest clones make up 6% to 7.5%. The sample consisted of PBMCs or T cells enriched from blood (not recorded which). These receptors were taken from a woman aged 50 to 60 who had recovered from COVID-19.

The chain carries TRBV28 and TRBJ1-4, with D perhaps TRBD1 (5 bases). The CDR3 has 14 amino acids. Germline CDR1 and CDR2: MDHEN and SYDVKM. V lost 2 bases to trimming and J lost 7 bases, with 11 bases between them. The CDR3 nucleotides read TGTGCCAGCAGTTTACAGGGTGGTGGTGAAAAACTGTTTTTT. Translation: CASSLQGGGEKLFF.

The chain joins TRBV15 to TRBJ2-5; 9 positions match TRBD2. CDR3 length: 19 amino acids. From germline, CDR1 is LNHNV and CDR2 YYDKDF (reference sequence). The V and J ends lost 4 bases and 0 bases, in that order; junction bases with no gene match: 15. The CDR3: CATSNLYVSSGKYQETQYF. The CDR3 DNA reads TGTGCCACCAGCAACCTCTATGTCTCTAGCGGGAAGTACCAAGAGACCCAGTACTTC.

The genes are TRBV29-1 and TRBJ2-7; 8 bases align to TRBD1. The CDR3 is 14 residues long. Germline lookup yields CDR1 SQVTM and CDR2 ANQGSEA. The V gene end was trimmed by 6 bases and the J gene end by 4 bases; junction bases not matched to a gene: 11. The CDR3 protein is CSVRGTGRGYEQYF. CDR3 coding DNA: TGCAGCGTCCGCGGGACAGGTCGGGGGTACGAGCAGTACTTC.

This rearrangement joins TRBV30 to TRBJ2-7; TRBD2 agrees at 9 bases. The CDR3 totals 15 residues. Germline values: CDR1 GTSNPN, CDR2 SVGIG (reference sequence). J lost 4 bases, V lost 0 bases, and 7 bases had no gene match. The CDR3 sequence is CAWSVGGGRAYEQYF. CDR3 DNA sequence: TGTGCCTGGAGTGTAGGGGGCGGGAGGGCTTACGAGCAGTACTTC. The full variable domain, rest sourced from reference TRBV30 and TRBJ2-7, is SQTIHQWPATLVQPVGSPLSLECTVEGTSNPNLYWYRQAAGRGLQLLFYSVGIGQISSEVPQNLSASRPQDRQFILSSKKLLLSDSGFYLCAWSVGGGRAYEQYFGPGTRLTVT.

The V gene is TRBV4-2, the J gene TRBJ2-3, with 8 bases matching TRBD2. The CDR3 is 18 residues long. The germline CDR1 and CDR2 sequences are LGHNA and YNFKEQ. The ends lost 3 bases at V and 4 bases at J; junction bases unmatched: 15. In DNA form, the CDR3 reads TGTGCCAGCAGCCATCTAAGGACTAGCAATAGTATTGCAGATACGCAGTATTTT. It codes for CASSHLRTSNSIADTQYF.

The chain employs TRBV7-8 and TRBJ1-5, with TRBD1 identical over 9 bases. Germline trimming cut 2 bases from V and 3 bases from J; bases unmatched to any gene: 8. CDR3 length: 17 amino acids. CDR1 is SGHVS, CDR2 FQNEAQ, per germline. CDR3 DNA: TGTGCCAGCAGCTTAACGGGACAGGGTAGGATCAATCAGCCCCAGCATTTT. It is translated as CASSLTGQGRINQPQHF. The full variable domain, completed using reference TRBV7-8 and TRBJ1-5, is GAGVSQSPRYKVAKRGQDVALRCDPISGHVSLFWYQQALGQGPEFLTYFQNEAQLDKSGLPSDRFFAERPEGSVSTLKIQRTQQEDSAVYLCASSLTGQGRINQPQHFGDGTRLSIL.

V is TRBV29-1 and J is TRBJ2-2; D is uncertain. V lost 5 bases, J lost 1 base, and 5 bases lay in between. The CDR3 contains 12 residues. Germline V CDR1 and CDR2: SQVTM, ANQGSEA. The DNA for the CDR3 is TGCAGCGTTATCCGGAACACCGGGGAGCTGTTTTTT. Translating gives CSVIRNTGELFF.

This chain joins TRBV30 and TRBJ2-7; the D gene is possibly TRBD2 (6 bases). V was cut by 5 bases and J by 1 base, with 6 bases left in between. Germline V CDR1 and CDR2: GTSNPN, SVGIG (reference sequence). The CDR3 spans 11 residues. CDR3: CAWGTSYEQYF. The CDR3, as DNA: TGTGCCTGGGGGACTTCCTACGAGCAGTACTTC.

J is TRBJ2-2 and V is TRBV19, with 10 bases fitting TRBD2. This CDR3 comprises 15 residues. Germline V CDR1 and CDR2: LNHDA, SQIVND (reference sequence). V gave up 11 bases and J gave up 6 bases; unmatched junction bases: 12. CDR3 DNA: TGTGCCGCTCGGCCCCTAGCGGGAGTCGCCGGGGAGCTGTTTTTT. As protein: CAARPLAGVAGELFF.

CDR3 loop: CASSIGTSRTDTQYF. Here the CDR3 DNA reads TGTGCCAGCAGTATCGGGACTAGTCGCACAGATACGCAGTATTTT. The chain recombines TRBV27 with TRBJ2-3; 8 bases are a match to TRBD2. The CDR3 has 15 residues. The V gene end was trimmed by 5 bases and the J gene end by 1 base; junction bases not matched to a gene: 5. The germline V gene encodes CDR1 MNHEY and CDR2 SMNVEV (reference sequence).

V gene TRBV30 combines with J gene TRBJ1-5, with TRBD1 identical over 7 bases. The V and J ends lost 6 bases and 1 base, in that order; junction bases with no gene match: 9. From germline, CDR1 is GTSNPN and CDR2 SVGIG (reference sequence). This CDR3 is built from 15 residues. CDR3 nucleotide sequence: TGTGCCTGTACACCAGGGGGAAGAAGCAATCAGCCCCAGCATTTT. This gives the protein CACTPGGRSNQPQHF.

The rearrangement joins TRBV6-6 to TRBJ2-5; TRBD2 matches 9 bases. CDR3 length equals 14 residues. Trimming removed 6 bases from V and 4 bases from J; junction bases left unmatched: 6. The germline V gene encodes CDR1 MNHNY and CDR2 SVGAGI (reference sequence). Here the CDR3 reads CASRPPAGGETQYF. As DNA, the CDR3 is TGTGCCAGCAGACCCCCAGCGGGAGGAGAGACCCAGTACTTC.

This clone was observed a handful of times. The chain uses TRBV29-1 and TRBJ1-2, with 8 bases fitting TRBD1. From germline, CDR1 is SQVTM and CDR2 ANQGSEA. The CDR3 covers 15 residues. V shed 7 bases, J shed 3 bases, and the junction held 13 bases outside the gene matches. The CDR3 sequence is CSGWGLQGGDYGYTF. The CDR3 nucleotides read TGCAGCGGTTGGGGATTACAGGGGGGAGACTATGGCTACACCTTC. The full variable domain, with the rest looked up from reference TRBV29-1 and TRBJ1-2, is SAVISQKPSRDICQRGTSLTIQCQVDSQVTMMFWYRQQPGQSLTLIATANQGSEATYESGFVIDKFPISRPNLTFSTLTVSNMSPEDSSIYLCSGWGLQGGDYGYTFGSGTRLTVV.

CDR3 residues: CASSPSPNTEAFF. CDR3 coding DNA: TGTGCCAGCAGCCCCTCCCCGAACACTGAAGCTTTCTTT. The chain couples TRBV3-1 (or the pseudogene TRBV3-2) to TRBJ1-1; D not certain. This CDR3 spans 13 amino acids. Trimming left V 4 bases short and J 1 base short, with 7 bases between. Per germline, CDR1 LGHDT and CDR2 YNNKEL (reference sequence).

The gene calls are TRBV7-2 and TRBJ1-1, with 10 bases fitting TRBD1. CDR1 and CDR2 from the germline V gene are SGHTA and FQGNSA. J lost 4 bases, V lost 0 bases, and 2 bases had no gene match. The CDR3 is 15 amino acids. CDR3 sequence (DNA): TGTGCCAGCAGCTTAGCGGGACAGGGGCTCACTGAAGCTTTCTTT. Translating it yields CASSLAGQGLTEAFF.

V and J are TRBV28 and TRBJ1-1; TRBD1 agrees at 8 bases. CDR1 is MDHEN, CDR2 SYDVKM, per germline. The CDR3 covers 15 residues. The ends lost 5 bases at V and 2 bases at J; junction bases unmatched: 7. CDR3 DNA: TGTGCCAGCAGTGACTCAGGGGGCCCAAACACTGAAGCTTTCTTT. Amino acids: CASSDSGGPNTEAFF.

The chain is built from TRBV6-4 and TRBJ2-7, with 7 bases matching TRBD2. Germline CDR1 MRHNA, CDR2 SNTAGT. After removal of 6 bases from V and 2 bases from J, the junction contained 10 bases not matched to a gene. The CDR3 has 15 residues. Here the CDR3 reads CASRPVGGSPYEQYF. CDR3 sequence (DNA): TGTGCCAGCAGACCTGTGGGCGGGAGCCCCTACGAGCAGTACTTC.

The CDR3 sequence: CASSRSGTGQEINTGELFF. The CDR3 nucleotides are TGTGCCAGCAGCCGCTCCGGGACAGGGCAAGAGATAAACACCGGGGAGCTGTTTTTT. This chain links TRBV7-2 with TRBJ2-2; 9 bases fit TRBD1. From germline, CDR1 is SGHTA and CDR2 FQGNSA. Trimming at V came to 5 bases and at J to 2 bases, leaving 15 bases not matched to a gene. The CDR3 covers 19 residues.

The gene calls are TRBV11-3 and TRBJ1-2, with D perhaps TRBD1 (6 bases). From germline, CDR1 is SGHNT and CDR2 YENEEA. V lost 5 bases and J 2 bases, leaving 9 bases between the germline ends. The CDR3 sequence is 13 residues long. CDR3 amino acids: CASSPTGNYGYTF. As DNA, the CDR3 is TGTGCCAGCAGCCCCACAGGGAACTATGGCTACACCTTC.

V and J are TRBV11-2 and TRBJ1-5; 9 nucleotides line up with TRBD1. There are 15 residues in the CDR3. V trimming: 5 bases; J trimming: 4 bases; junction bases outside the gene matches: 6. The germline V gene has CDR1 SGHAT and CDR2 FQNNGV. As DNA, the CDR3 is TGTGCCAGCAGCCAGCAGACAGGGGGGAATCAGCCCCAGCATTTT. It codes for CASSQQTGGNQPQHF.

The rearrangement uses TRBV21-1 and TRBJ1-6; the table's TRBD1 call for D was not verified on the DNA. TRBV21-1 is flagged as a pseudogene. CDR3 length: 21 residues. The CDR3: CASSKRRWGPETGIPNSPLHF. The CDR3 DNA sequence: TGTGCCAGCAGCAAACGGAGGTGGGGCCCTGAGACAGGGATCCCTAATTCACCCCTCCACTTT.

In its sample, this clone was seen once. The chain combines TRBV27 with TRBJ2-1; TRBD2 agrees at 8 bases. CDR3 length: 16 residues. The germline gives CDR1 MNHEY, CDR2 SMNVEV (reference sequence). Germline trimming cut 0 bases from V and 6 bases from J; bases unmatched to any gene: 7. CDR3 region: CASSLSWAGGGNEQFF. DNA of the CDR3: TGTGCCAGCAGTTTATCATGGGCGGGAGGTGGCAATGAGCAGTTCTTC.

CDR3 sequence reads: CATSESYTGELFF. The CDR3 DNA follows: TGTGCCACCAGTGAAAGCTACACCGGGGAGCTGTTTTTT. This chain links TRBV24-1 with TRBJ2-2, with unresolved D. The germline V gene encodes CDR1 KGHDR and CDR2 SFDVKD. The CDR3 extends over 13 amino acids. V lost 4 bases to trimming and J lost 3 bases, with 5 bases between them.

V and J are TRBV5-4 and TRBJ2-5; possible D gene TRBD2, 5 bases. V lost 3 bases to trimming and J lost 3 bases, with 15 bases between them. The CDR3 totals 15 residues. The germline V gene has CDR1 SGHNT and CDR2 YYREEE (reference sequence). The CDR3 region has the DNA TGTGCCAGCAGCTCGCCCGAAGAGGGAGAAGAGACCCAGTACTTC. This encodes CASSSPEEGEETQYF.

V and J are TRBV11-2 and TRBJ1-1; 8 bases fit TRBD1. CDR1 and CDR2 (germline): SGHAT, FQNNGV. The CDR3 runs 16 residues. The J segment lost 0 bases and the V segment lost 6 bases, leaving 9 bases of the junction unmatched. CDR3 coding DNA: TGTGCCAGCAGTCCAGACAGGGGAGTAATGAACACTGAAGCTTTCTTT. This gives the protein CASSPDRGVMNTEAFF.

This chain links TRBV19 with TRBJ2-4, with 8 bases identical to TRBD1. The CDR3 totals 15 residues. CDR1 and CDR2 from the germline V gene are LNHDA and SQIVND (reference sequence). Trimming cost V 7 bases and J 1 base; bases outside gene matches: 6. CDR3 loop: CASKQGEVAKNIQYF. The CDR3 DNA sequence: TGTGCCAGTAAACAGGGGGAGGTGGCCAAAAACATTCAGTACTTC.